This TCR beta chain was captured in a study of cytomegalovirus exposure and HLA in healthy donors. Findings and limits, study-wide: Some TCR beta chains (roughly 150 of them) were listed as cytomegalovirus-associated. Analyzed later, most CMV-associated TCR beta chains appeared HLA-restricted.

The PCR employed 60 Vbeta primers together with 13 Jbeta primers. Using immunoSEQ multiplex PCR, the repertoire was profiled, and TCRdb retains in-frame clones only, with some absent. The sample contains some 150,000 clones, approximately 9% of which appear only once. This clone was counted a few times. The antigen remains unidentified. Source material: PBMCs. The receptor's source is a male donor in good health and CMV-seronegative.

This CDR3 is CASSQARDTGNTIYF. The CDR3 coding sequence is TGTGCCAGCAGCCAAGCAAGGGACACTGGAAACACCATATATTTT. The V call is TRBV4-2, the J call TRBJ1-3, with D possibly being TRBD1 (6 bases). V dropped 1 base and J dropped 2 bases, with 9 bases sitting between them. Germline CDR1 reads LGHNA; CDR2 reads YNFKEQ. This CDR3 is built from 15 residues.